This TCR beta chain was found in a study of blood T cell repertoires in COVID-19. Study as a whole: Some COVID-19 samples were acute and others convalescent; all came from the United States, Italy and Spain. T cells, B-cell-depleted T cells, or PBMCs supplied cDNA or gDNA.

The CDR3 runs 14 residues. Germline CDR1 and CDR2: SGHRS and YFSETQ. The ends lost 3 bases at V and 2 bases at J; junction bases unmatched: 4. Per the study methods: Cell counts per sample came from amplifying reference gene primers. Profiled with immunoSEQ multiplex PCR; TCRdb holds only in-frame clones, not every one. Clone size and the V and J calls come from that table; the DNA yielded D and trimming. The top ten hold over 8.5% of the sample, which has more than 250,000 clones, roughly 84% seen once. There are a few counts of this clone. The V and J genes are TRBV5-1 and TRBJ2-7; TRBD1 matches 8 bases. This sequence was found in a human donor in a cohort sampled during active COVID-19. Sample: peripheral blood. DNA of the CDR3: TGCGCCAGCAGCTCACAGGGGGTAACCTACGAGCAGTACTTC. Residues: CASSSQGVTYEQYF.